A single sample is the source of the 5 T cell receptor beta chains below, sequenced in a study of T cells after yellow fever vaccination. Each CDR3 protein is one row after TCRdb ran MiXCR on the 5' RACE reads. This sample carries 300,000 to 350,000 distinct CDR3 sequences, around a tenth of them seen once, and the ten largest clones take over 3%. The material sequenced was CD4+ T cells sorted from PBMCs, taken 45 days after the yellow fever booster vaccination. Receptors originate from a young man who received the YFV17D yellow fever vaccine.

This chain connects TRBV20-1 to TRBJ1-1; a possible D gene is TRBD1 (5 bases). This CDR3 spans 14 amino acids. V shed 5 bases and J shed 3 bases, with 16 bases lying between them. The germline CDR1 and CDR2 sequences are DFQATT and SNEGSKA (reference sequence). The CDR3 loop is CSARGVRADTEAFF. CDR3 nucleotide sequence: TGCAGTGCTCGGGGGGTACGGGCGGACACTGAAGCTTTCTTT.

V and J are TRBV6-2 or TRBV6-3 and TRBJ2-5; D is unclear. V was trimmed by 6 bases and J by 5 bases, leaving 16 bases between them. Germline assignment: CDR1 MNHEY and CDR2 SVGEGT. This CDR3 spans 14 amino acids. DNA of the CDR3: TGTGCCAGCAGCCCTACAGAAGGGTGGGAGACCCAGTACTTC. This translates into CASSPTEGWETQYF.

The rearrangement uses TRBV27 and TRBJ2-7; 9 positions agree with TRBD1. Per the germline V gene, CDR1 is MNHEY and CDR2 is SMNVEV (reference sequence). The CDR3 has 14 residues. The trim removed 3 bases at V and 9 bases at J, leaving 9 bases unmatched. The CDR3 DNA reads TGTGCCAGCAGTTTCACCGGGACAGGGATAAGGCAGTACTTC. As protein: CASSFTGTGIRQYF.

The chain combines TRBV19 with TRBJ2-6, with D unresolved. Trimming cost V 2 bases and J 1 base, with 9 bases left between them. This CDR3 has 16 residues. The germline V gene encodes CDR1 LNHDA and CDR2 SQIVND (reference sequence). CDR3 coding DNA: TGTGCCAGTAGTATACAGTCCCTTTCTGGGGCCAACGTCCTGACTTTC. It is translated as CASSIQSLSGANVLTF.

In this sample, this clonotype turned up a few times. The chain employs TRBV3-1 and TRBJ1-2; a possible D gene is TRBD1 (6 bases). The V gene's germline CDR1 is LGHDT and CDR2 YNNKEL (reference sequence). The V end was cut by 0 bases, the J end by 12 bases, with 8 bases between. The CDR3 covers 11 residues. CDR3 coding DNA: TGTGCCAGCAGCCAAGAAACAGGGCACACCTTC. The encoded protein is CASSQETGHTF.